Following are 24 T cell receptor beta chains from one sample sequenced in a study of cytomegalovirus exposure and HLA in healthy donors. The study ran its PCR with 60 Vbeta and 13 Jbeta primers. Data came from immunoSEQ multiplex PCR; TCRdb stores just in-frame clones and leaves some out. The repertoire holds about 110,000 clones, with about 81% as singletons. The sequenced material came from PBMCs. The receptors shown here come from a man aged 30 to 39 in good health and CMV-seropositive.

The chain couples TRBV5-4 to TRBJ1-2; D unresolved. This CDR3 has 14 amino acids. V dropped 2 bases and J dropped 5 bases, with 13 bases sitting between them. Germline V CDR1 and CDR2: SGHNT, YYREEE (reference sequence). The CDR3 loop reads CASSFDTSGYGYTF. The CDR3, as DNA: TGTGCCAGCAGCTTCGACACGAGTGGTTATGGCTACACCTTC.

The rearrangement joins TRBV18 to TRBJ1-1; 7 bases map to TRBD1. The CDR3 consists of 14 residues. Looked up from germline, CDR1 is KGHSH and CDR2 is LQKENI. The V gene end was trimmed by 3 bases and the J gene end by 3 bases; junction bases not matched to a gene: 4. The CDR3 region is CASSPKGGHTEAFF. The CDR3 DNA follows: TGTGCCAGCTCACCGAAAGGGGGCCACACTGAAGCTTTCTTT.

The chain joins TRBV9 to TRBJ1-2; D may be TRBD1 (6 bases). The germline V gene has CDR1 SGDLS and CDR2 YYNGEE. Trimming shortened V by 0 bases and J by 5 bases, and 11 bases separated the two germline ends. The CDR3 is made up of 14 amino acids. The CDR3: CASSVGSGAYGYTF. CDR3 nucleotides: TGTGCCAGCAGCGTAGGATCAGGGGCGTATGGCTACACCTTC.

The chain joins TRBV6-1 to TRBJ1-5, with D perhaps TRBD1 (6 bases). CDR1 is MNHNS, CDR2 SASEGT, per germline. The CDR3 runs 11 residues. With 6 bases removed from V and 11 bases from J, the gap between germline ends came to 11 bases. The CDR3 DNA reads TGTGCCAGCAGCTACAGGGAAGCCCAGCATTTT. This codes for CASSYREAQHF.

The gene calls are TRBV14 and TRBJ1-3, with 7 bases fitting TRBD1. CDR3 length: 15 residues. V shed 3 bases, J shed 1 base, and the junction held 3 bases outside the gene matches. Per germline, CDR1 SGHDN and CDR2 FVKESK. For the CDR3, the DNA is TGTGCCAGCAGCCAGGACAGGTTTTCTGGAAACACCATATATTTT. This translates into CASSQDRFSGNTIYF.

The chain employs TRBV6-6 and TRBJ2-7; weak D call: TRBD1 (5 bases). The CDR3 sequence is 14 residues long. Germline CDR1 MNHNY, CDR2 SVGAGI (reference sequence). V was trimmed by 2 bases and J by 4 bases, leaving 12 bases between them. CDR3 in amino acids: CASSYVQGPYEQYF. The CDR3 DNA sequence: TGTGCCAGCAGTTACGTCCAGGGCCCTTACGAGCAGTACTTC.

The rearrangement links TRBV27 to TRBJ1-1; 10 positions agree with TRBD1. The CDR3 runs 16 residues. CDR1 and CDR2 from the germline V gene are MNHEY and SMNVEV (reference sequence). The V and J ends lost 2 bases and 5 bases, in that order; junction bases with no gene match: 8. CDR3 nucleotides: TGTGCCAGCAGTTTACAGACAGGGGGCGCAGGGACTGAAGCTTTCTTT. This translates into CASSLQTGGAGTEAFF.

This chain joins TRBV15 and TRBJ1-1; D gene unclear. The CDR3 spans 13 residues. Trimming cost V 1 base and J 1 base, with 4 bases left between them. Germline CDR1 LNHNV, CDR2 YYDKDF (reference sequence). This chain's CDR3 is CATSRVGNTEAFF. In DNA form, the CDR3 reads TGTGCCACCAGCAGAGTCGGGAACACTGAAGCTTTCTTT.

The rearrangement uses TRBV13 and TRBJ1-1, with D possibly being TRBD1 (5 bases). CDR3 length equals 14 residues. Trimming stripped 5 bases from V and 7 bases from J, with 17 bases between. Germline lookup yields CDR1 PRHDT and CDR2 FYEKMQ (reference sequence). The CDR3 nucleotides are TGTGCCAGCAGCCCTCAGGGATTGGGTCTTGAAGCTTTCTTT. The encoded protein is CASSPQGLGLEAFF.

The chain couples TRBV6-1 to TRBJ2-1; the D is unclear. The CDR3 sequence is 13 residues long. With 0 bases removed from V and 10 bases from J, the gap between germline ends came to 10 bases. Germline V lookup: CDR1 MNHNS, CDR2 SASEGT. CDR3 in DNA: TGTGCCAGCAGTGAAGCGGAAAACTACGAGCAGTTCTTC. Its translation is CASSEAENYEQFF.

The V and J genes are TRBV5-4 and TRBJ1-2; no reliable D call. Germline V gives CDR1 SGHNT, CDR2 YYREEE (reference sequence). This CDR3 is 14 amino acids long. With 0 bases removed from V and 3 bases from J, the gap between germline ends came to 9 bases. The DNA of the CDR3 is TGTGCCAGCAGCTTGGCCGAGGAGCACTATGGCTACACCTTC. It yields the protein CASSLAEEHYGYTF.

The rearrangement links TRBV6-6 to TRBJ2-7, with D possibly being TRBD2 (6 bases). The CDR3 covers 14 residues. Per germline, CDR1 MNHNY and CDR2 SVGAGI (reference sequence). V lost 3 bases and J 0 bases, leaving 9 bases between the germline ends. CDR3 in DNA: TGTGCCAGCAGTTATGCGGGATTCTCCTACGAGCAGTACTTC. The encoded protein is CASSYAGFSYEQYF.

The V gene is TRBV6-5, the J gene TRBJ1-1, with 8 bases that match TRBD1. The germline V gene has CDR1 MNHEY and CDR2 SVGAGI. After removal of 0 bases from V and 4 bases from J, the junction contained 7 bases not matched to a gene. The CDR3 length is 16 residues. CDR3: CASSYSRTGTLTEAFF. In nucleotides, the CDR3 is TGTGCCAGCAGTTACTCGAGGACAGGGACGCTCACTGAAGCTTTCTTT.

This chain connects TRBV30 to TRBJ1-4; no firm D call. CDR3 length: 11 residues. Germline V gene data show CDR1 as GTSNPN and CDR2 as SVGIG (reference sequence). Trimming left V 4 bases short and J 3 bases short, with 3 bases between. CDR3 sequence: CAWTANEKLFF. DNA for the CDR3: TGTGCCTGGACAGCTAATGAAAAACTGTTTTTT.

This clone was observed once. The chain joins TRBV5-1 to TRBJ2-1; a weak D match, TRBD1 (6 bases). Germline values: CDR1 SGHRS, CDR2 YFSETQ. This CDR3 region has 14 residues. V shed 6 bases and J shed 8 bases, with 18 bases lying between them. As DNA, the CDR3 is TGCGCCAGCAAGTATGGGGGCCCAAGCGATGAGCAGTTCTTC. Translating gives CASKYGGPSDEQFF.

V gene TRBV5-1 combines with J gene TRBJ2-3; 7 bases are shared with TRBD2. The CDR3 has 16 residues. The ends lost 0 bases at V and 2 bases at J; junction bases unmatched: 6. The V gene's germline CDR1 is SGHRS and CDR2 YFSETQ. CDR3 sequence reads: CASSLAGTIHTDTQYF. The CDR3 DNA follows: TGCGCCAGCAGCTTGGCCGGGACTATTCACACAGATACGCAGTATTTT.

This clone has only one observation. The CDR3 DNA reads TGTGCCAGCAGTTACTTGGGACAGGGAGGCCACGAGCAGTACTTC. Its protein product is CASSYLGQGGHEQYF. The V call is TRBV6-5, the J call TRBJ2-7; 9 bases line up with TRBD1. The V gene end was trimmed by 1 base and the J gene end by 5 bases; junction bases not matched to a gene: 6. Germline V gene lookup returns CDR1 MNHEY and CDR2 SVGAGI. CDR3 length equals 15 residues.

J is TRBJ2-7 and V is TRBV21-1; the listed D gene, TRBD1, was not tested against the DNA. TRBV21-1 is listed as a pseudogene. The CDR3 loop spans 14 amino acids. The CDR3 DNA sequence: TGTGCCAGCTGGGGGAGACAGGGGAGCCACGAGCAGTACTTC. It codes for CASWGRQGSHEQYF.

This rearrangement joins TRBV18 to TRBJ1-1; a weak D match, TRBD1 (6 bases). Germline V gives CDR1 KGHSH, CDR2 LQKENI. The CDR3 loop spans 14 amino acids. V was trimmed by 5 bases and J by 3 bases, leaving 13 bases between them. Here the CDR3 reads CASSSQDRDTEAFF. CDR3 bases: TGTGCCAGCTCATCTCAGGACAGAGACACTGAAGCTTTCTTT.

This clone was seen just once. The chain couples TRBV2 to TRBJ1-1; no clear D gene. V was pared by 6 bases and J by 5 bases, with 22 bases between. From germline, CDR1 is SNHLY and CDR2 FYNNEI. CDR3 length equals 16 residues. CDR3 region: CASRPTLLRASTEAFF. The CDR3 bases are TGTGCCAGCAGACCGACCTTATTGCGGGCGAGTACTGAAGCTTTCTTT.

CDR3: CASSESLTEQFF. The CDR3 DNA sequence: TGTGCCAGCAGTGAAAGTTTGACAGAGCAGTTCTTC. The genes are TRBV6-1 and TRBJ2-1; no clear D. V lost 2 bases to trimming and J lost 10 bases, with 9 bases between them. CDR1 and CDR2 (germline): MNHNS, SASEGT. This CDR3 has 12 amino acids.

The genes are TRBV2 and TRBJ2-5; no firm D call. Germline V lookup: CDR1 SNHLY, CDR2 FYNNEI. This CDR3 is built from 14 residues. The V end lost 5 bases, the J end lost 1 base, and 11 bases lay between the germline ends. The CDR3 loop reads CASSPLYVQETQYF. CDR3 DNA sequence: TGTGCCAGCAGTCCACTTTACGTCCAAGAGACCCAGTACTTC.

This chain connects TRBV6-5 to TRBJ1-6, with TRBD1 matching over 9 bases. There are 15 residues in the CDR3. V shed 7 bases, J shed 8 bases, and the junction held 9 bases outside the gene matches. Germline CDR1 and CDR2: MNHEY and SVGAGI. The DNA for the CDR3 is TGTGCCAGCACCCTAACAGGGGGCGAGGATTCACCCCTCCACTTT. Protein product: CASTLTGGEDSPLHF.

V is TRBV5-1 and J is TRBJ1-1; TRBD1 aligns across 7 bases. With V trimmed by 5 bases and J by 3 bases, 7 bases remained unmatched. CDR3 length equals 14 residues. CDR1 and CDR2 (germline): SGHRS, YFSETQ. The CDR3 DNA is TGCGCCAGCAGACAGAGGACAGGCGACACTGAAGCTTTCTTT. Its protein product is CASRQRTGDTEAFF.